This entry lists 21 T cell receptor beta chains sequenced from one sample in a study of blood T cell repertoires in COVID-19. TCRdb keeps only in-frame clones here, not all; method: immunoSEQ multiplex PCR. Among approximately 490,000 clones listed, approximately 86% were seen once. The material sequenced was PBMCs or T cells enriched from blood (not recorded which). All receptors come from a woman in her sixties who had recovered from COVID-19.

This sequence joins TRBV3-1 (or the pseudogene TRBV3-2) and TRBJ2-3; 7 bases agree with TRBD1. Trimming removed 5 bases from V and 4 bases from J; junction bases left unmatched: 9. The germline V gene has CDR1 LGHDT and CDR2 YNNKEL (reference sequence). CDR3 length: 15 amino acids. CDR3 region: CASSNTGVDADTQYF. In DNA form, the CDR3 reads TGTGCCAGCAGCAACACAGGGGTTGATGCAGATACGCAGTATTTT.

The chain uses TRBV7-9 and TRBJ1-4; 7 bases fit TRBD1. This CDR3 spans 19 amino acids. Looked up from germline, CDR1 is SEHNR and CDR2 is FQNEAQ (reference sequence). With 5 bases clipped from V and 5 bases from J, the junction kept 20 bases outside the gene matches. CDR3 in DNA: TGTGCCAGCAGCGAACGAACCGGGACAGTAGATTGGTCGAATGAAAAACTGTTTTTT. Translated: CASSERTGTVDWSNEKLFF.

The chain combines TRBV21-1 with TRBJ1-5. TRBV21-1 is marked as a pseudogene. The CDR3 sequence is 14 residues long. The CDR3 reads CATARPGSNQPQHF. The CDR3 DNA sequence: TGTGCCACCGCCCGGCCGGGAAGCAATCAGCCCCAGCATTTT.

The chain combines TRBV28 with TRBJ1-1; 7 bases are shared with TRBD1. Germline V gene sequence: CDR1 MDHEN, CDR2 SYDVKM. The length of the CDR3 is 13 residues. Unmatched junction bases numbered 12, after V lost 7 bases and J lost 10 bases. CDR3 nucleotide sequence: TGTGCCAGCACCAAGACAGGGACCGGCGGAGCTTTCTTT. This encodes CASTKTGTGGAFF.

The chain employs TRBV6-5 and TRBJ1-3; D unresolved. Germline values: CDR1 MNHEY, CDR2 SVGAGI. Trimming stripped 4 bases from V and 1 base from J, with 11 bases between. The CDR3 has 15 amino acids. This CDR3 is CASSFQQFSGNTIYF. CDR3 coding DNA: TGTGCCAGCAGTTTCCAACAGTTTTCTGGAAACACCATATATTTT.

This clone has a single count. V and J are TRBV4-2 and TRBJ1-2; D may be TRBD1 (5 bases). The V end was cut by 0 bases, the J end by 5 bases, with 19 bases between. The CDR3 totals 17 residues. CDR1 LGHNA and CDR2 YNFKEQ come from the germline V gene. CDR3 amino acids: CASSQESGQKNKYGYTF. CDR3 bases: TGTGCCAGCAGCCAAGAATCAGGGCAGAAGAATAAGTATGGCTACACCTTC.

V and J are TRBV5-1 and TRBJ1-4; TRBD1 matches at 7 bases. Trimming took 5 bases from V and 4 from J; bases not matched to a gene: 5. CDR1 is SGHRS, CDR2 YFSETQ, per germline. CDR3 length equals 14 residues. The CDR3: CASRLGQVNEKLFF. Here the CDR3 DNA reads TGCGCCAGCAGGCTCGGACAGGTTAATGAAAAACTGTTTTTT.

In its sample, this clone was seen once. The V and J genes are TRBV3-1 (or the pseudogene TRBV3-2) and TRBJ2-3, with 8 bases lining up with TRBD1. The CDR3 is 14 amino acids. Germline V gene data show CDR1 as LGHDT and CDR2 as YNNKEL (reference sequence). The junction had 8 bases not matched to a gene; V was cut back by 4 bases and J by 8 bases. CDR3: CASSPTGDRVTQYF. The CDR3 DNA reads TGTGCCAGCAGCCCGACAGGGGATAGGGTTACGCAGTATTTT.

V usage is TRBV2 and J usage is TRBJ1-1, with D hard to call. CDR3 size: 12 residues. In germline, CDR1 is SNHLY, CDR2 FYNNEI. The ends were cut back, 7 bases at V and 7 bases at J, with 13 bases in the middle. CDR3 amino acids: CASNTPFVEAFF. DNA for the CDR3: TGTGCCAGCAACACCCCTTTCGTTGAAGCTTTCTTT. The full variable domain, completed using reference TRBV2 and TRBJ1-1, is EPEVTQTPSHQVTQMGQEVILRCVPISNHLYFYWYRQILGQKVEFLVSFYNNEISEKSEIFDDQFSVERPDGSNFTLKIRSTKLEDSAMYFCASNTPFVEAFFGQGTRLTVV.

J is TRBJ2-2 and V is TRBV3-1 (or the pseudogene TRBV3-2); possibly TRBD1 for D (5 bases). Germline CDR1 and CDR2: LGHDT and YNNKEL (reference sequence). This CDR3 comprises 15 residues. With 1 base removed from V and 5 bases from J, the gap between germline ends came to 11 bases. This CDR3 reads CASSQGQGKTGELFF. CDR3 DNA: TGTGCCAGCAGCCAAGGGCAGGGAAAGACCGGGGAGCTGTTTTTT.

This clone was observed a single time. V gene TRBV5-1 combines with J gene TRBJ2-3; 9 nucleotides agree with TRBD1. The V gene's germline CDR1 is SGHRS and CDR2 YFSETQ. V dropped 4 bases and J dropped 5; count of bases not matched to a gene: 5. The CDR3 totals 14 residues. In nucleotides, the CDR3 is TGCGCCAGCAGCCCGGGACAGGGATTAGATACGCAGTATTTT. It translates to CASSPGQGLDTQYF.

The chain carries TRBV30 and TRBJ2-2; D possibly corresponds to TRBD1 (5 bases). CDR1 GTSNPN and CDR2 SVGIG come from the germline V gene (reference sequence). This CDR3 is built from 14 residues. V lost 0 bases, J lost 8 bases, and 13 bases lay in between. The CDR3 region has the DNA TGTGCCTGGAGTGTAGGGCAGGGCATGGGGGAGCTGTTTTTT. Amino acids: CAWSVGQGMGELFF.

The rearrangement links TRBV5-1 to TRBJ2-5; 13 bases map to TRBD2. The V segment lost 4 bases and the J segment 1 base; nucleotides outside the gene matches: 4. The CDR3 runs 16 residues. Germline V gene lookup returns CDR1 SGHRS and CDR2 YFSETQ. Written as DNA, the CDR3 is TGCGCCAGCAGCCGAGGGACTAGCGGGGTCCAAGAGACCCAGTACTTC. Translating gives CASSRGTSGVQETQYF.

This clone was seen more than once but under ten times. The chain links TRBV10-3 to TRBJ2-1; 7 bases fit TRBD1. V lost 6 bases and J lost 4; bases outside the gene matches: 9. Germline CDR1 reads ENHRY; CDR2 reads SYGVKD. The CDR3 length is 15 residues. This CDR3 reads CAISRGQDVYNEQFF. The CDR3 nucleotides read TGTGCCATCAGCCGCGGACAGGATGTATACAATGAGCAGTTCTTC.

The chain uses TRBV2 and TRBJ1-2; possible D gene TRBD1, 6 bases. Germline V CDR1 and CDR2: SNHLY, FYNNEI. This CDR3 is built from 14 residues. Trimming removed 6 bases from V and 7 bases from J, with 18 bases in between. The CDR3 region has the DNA TGTGCCAGCAGCGAGGGAACAGGGCGTAGTGGCTACACCTTC. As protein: CASSEGTGRSGYTF.

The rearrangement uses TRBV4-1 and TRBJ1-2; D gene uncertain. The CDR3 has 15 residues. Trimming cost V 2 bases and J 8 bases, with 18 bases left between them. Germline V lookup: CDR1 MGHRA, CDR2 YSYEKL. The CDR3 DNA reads TGCGCCAGCAGCCAACATGAACGCGGGCGTTGGGGCTACACCTTC. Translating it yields CASSQHERGRWGYTF.

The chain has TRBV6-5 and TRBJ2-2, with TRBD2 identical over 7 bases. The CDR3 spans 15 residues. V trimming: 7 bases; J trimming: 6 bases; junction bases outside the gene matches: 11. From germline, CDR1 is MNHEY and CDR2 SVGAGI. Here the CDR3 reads CASNFVGGGAGELFF. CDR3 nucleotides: TGTGCCAGCAATTTCGTGGGGGGAGGGGCCGGGGAGCTGTTTTTT.

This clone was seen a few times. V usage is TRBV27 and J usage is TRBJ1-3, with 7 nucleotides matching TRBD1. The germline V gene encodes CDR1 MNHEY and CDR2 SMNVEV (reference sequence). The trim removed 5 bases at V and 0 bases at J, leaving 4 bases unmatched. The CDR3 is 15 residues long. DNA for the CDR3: TGTGCCAGCAGTCAGACAGGGTCCTCTGGAAACACCATATATTTT. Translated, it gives CASSQTGSSGNTIYF.

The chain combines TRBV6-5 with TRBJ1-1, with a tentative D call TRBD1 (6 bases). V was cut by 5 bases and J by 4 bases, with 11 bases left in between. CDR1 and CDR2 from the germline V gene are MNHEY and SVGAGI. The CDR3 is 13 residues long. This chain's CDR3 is CASSLRGITEAFF. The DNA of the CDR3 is TGTGCCAGCAGTCTCAGGGGTATCACTGAAGCTTTCTTT.

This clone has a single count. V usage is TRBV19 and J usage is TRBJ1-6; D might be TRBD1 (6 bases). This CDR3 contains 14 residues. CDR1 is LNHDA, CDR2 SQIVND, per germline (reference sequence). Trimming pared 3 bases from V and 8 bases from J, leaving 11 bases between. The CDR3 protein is CASSIGDTYSPLHF. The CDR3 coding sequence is TGTGCCAGTAGTATTGGGGACACCTATTCACCCCTCCACTTT.

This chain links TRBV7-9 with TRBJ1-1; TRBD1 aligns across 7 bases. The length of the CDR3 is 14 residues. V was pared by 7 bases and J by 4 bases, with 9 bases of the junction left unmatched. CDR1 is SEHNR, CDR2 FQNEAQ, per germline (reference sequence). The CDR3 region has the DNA TGTGCCAGCACTCGGACAGGCAGCGGCACTGAAGCTTTCTTT. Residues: CASTRTGSGTEAFF.